Each of the 2 T cell receptor beta chains below was sequenced from the same sample in a study of tumor-infiltrating lymphocytes in primary liver carcinoma (dated by TCRdb to 2017 to 2019). Total RNA and DNA were co-extracted without cell sorting from roughly 20-30 mg of bulk tissue using the AllPrep DNA/RNA mini kit. The listed sequencing device is Illumina HiSeq 2500. A constant-region primer and ProtoScript II reverse transcriptase were used to reverse-transcribe TCRbeta-specific cDNA from about 0.55 ug total RNA. TCRbeta libraries were built with three nested multiplex PCR rounds, a slightly modified ARM-PCR procedure. Each of the first two PCR rounds ran for about 10 cycles and used multiplex TRBV1-TRBV30 forward primers together with a Cbeta reverse primer. TCRdb passed the public sequencing reads through fastp at Q25 and MiXCR, retaining productive beta sequences. A single entry per CDR3 protein holds the most common genes and DNA from its merged rows. Recorded for this sample are approximately 40,000 distinct CDR3 sequences; about three quarters of them occurred a single time. The leading ten clones occupy 19% of the sample.

The sequenced sample was liver tumor tissue from sampling region 2. Interpreted using the paper, the cell subset or site label stands for: tumor region T2, inferior pole. The source of these receptors is a man aged 35 to 55 with primary liver carcinoma and hepatitis B virus infection.

This chain uses TRBV7-8 with TRBJ2-4, with unresolved D. The CDR3 extends over 17 amino acids. Between the trimmed V and J ends, which lost 5 bases and 2 bases, there was a span of 19 bases. The germline V gene encodes CDR1 SGHVS and CDR2 FQNEAQ. The CDR3 reads CASSPLSGGLTKNIQYF. The CDR3 bases are TGTGCCAGCAGCCCCCTTTCCGGCGGATTAACCAAAAACATTCAGTACTTC.

This clonotype showed up many times. CDR3 bases: TGTGCCAGCAGCTTTAGGTCCGGTCAGCCCCAGCATTTT. It yields the protein CASSFRSGQPQHF. V usage is TRBV7-2 and J usage is TRBJ1-5; D gene ambiguous. CDR3 length: 13 residues. The V end lost 3 bases, the J end lost 6 bases, and 9 bases lay between the germline ends. CDR1 SGHTA and CDR2 FQGNSA come from the germline V gene.